These 2 T cell receptor beta chains were all obtained from the same sample, sequenced in a study of blood T cells in healthy people across ages. A J-beta primer mix and a sample-barcoded 5' primer were used in a second PCR of about 7 to 12 cycles. From the 5' RACE reads, TCRdb called clonotypes with MiXCR, one entry per CDR3 protein. The data show some 1.4 million distinct CDR3 sequences, around 39% seen once. The sequenced sample consisted of blood. The receptors were sampled from a young woman in good health.

This rearrangement joins TRBV27 to TRBJ1-2; D possibly corresponds to TRBD1 (6 bases). The germline CDR1 and CDR2 sequences are MNHEY and SMNVEV (reference sequence). The CDR3 has 15 amino acids. Trimming removed 3 bases at V and 7 bases at J, with 18 bases between. The CDR3 region is CASSFSGQLAGGYTF. DNA of the CDR3: TGTGCCAGCAGTTTCTCCGGACAGTTGGCCGGTGGCTACACCTTC.

The V and J genes are TRBV28 and TRBJ1-1, with 7 positions matching TRBD1. Germline-derived CDR1 and CDR2 are MDHEN and SYDVKM. The CDR3 spans 18 residues. With V trimmed by 3 bases and J by 4 bases, 17 bases remained unmatched. The CDR3 spells CASSFSTRGPPRLTEAFF. The CDR3 DNA sequence: TGTGCCAGCAGTTTCTCAACTAGGGGGCCCCCGCGGCTCACTGAAGCTTTCTTT.